This T cell receptor (beta chain) was recovered during a study of monozygotic twins with inflammatory bowel disease. After re-calling the 5' RACE reads, TCRdb lists one entry per CDR3 protein, DNA absent. Recorded for this sample: fewer than 450,000 distinct CDR3 sequences. The CDR3 extends over 16 amino acids. The V gene's germline CDR1 is MNHEY and CDR2 SVGEGT. This TCR was sampled from a human donor with ulcerative colitis or Crohn's disease, or a healthy co-twin of an affected twin (not recorded which). Sequenced: blood. The chain links TRBV6-2 or TRBV6-3 to TRBJ2-1; TCRdb returns TRBD1, unconfirmable since there is no DNA. The CDR3: CASRTNRDSSYNEQFF.